This is a list of T cell receptor beta chains from one sample in a study of blood T cell repertoires in COVID-19. The method was immunoSEQ multiplex PCR; TCRdb's version includes in-frame clones alone and lacks a portion of them. The sample lists over 250,000 clones, 88% occurring once. What was sequenced was peripheral blood. These receptors were taken from a woman aged 40 to 49 who had recovered from COVID-19. Each CDR3 is given with its conserved first and last residue. The D gene is left open where the match is weak. Expanded clones get a size class; other rows say once, few or many, or leave the size out.

TRBJ2-1 | TRBD2 | TRBV11-3 | . | 19 | TGTGCCAGCAGCTTATCTGCTAGCGGGAGGAGAGGCCCCTACAATGAGCAGTTCTTC | CASSLSASGRRGPYNEQFF
TRBJ2-5 | . | TRBV7-3 | once | 16 | TGTGCCAGCAGCCCCCACGGCAGGGCGACCCAAGAGACCCAGTACTTC | CASSPHGRATQETQYF
TRBJ2-3 | . | TRBV5-1 | . | 16 | TGCGCCAGCAGCCCGGGGGTCATAACCATCACAGATACGCAGTATTTT | CASSPGVITITDTQYF
TRBJ1-1 | . | TRBV6-6 | . | 13 | TGTGCCAGCAGCCCCGGTGAGAACACTGAAGCTTTCTTT | CASSPGENTEAFF
TRBJ2-1 | TRBD2 | TRBV4-1 | . | 14 | TGCGCCAGCAGCCAAGGGGGGACTAGCAATGAGCAGTTCTTC | CASSQGGTSNEQFF
TRBJ1-5 | . | TRBV7-9 | . | 15 | TGTGCCAGCAGCTTAGTAGGGCTGAGGGATCAGCCCCAGCATTTT | CASSLVGLRDQPQHF
TRBJ2-2 | TRBD2 | TRBV19 | . | 15 | TGTGCCAGTAGTACCGGGACTAGCGCCACCGGGGAGCTGTTTTTT | CASSTGTSATGELFF
TRBJ1-1 | . | TRBV3-1/TRBV3-2 | . | 16 | TGTGCCAGCAGCCAAGCGTTCGGCGTTAGCCCCACTGAAGCTTTCTTT | CASSQAFGVSPTEAFF
TRBJ2-3 | . | TRBV30 | . | 13 | TGTGCCTGGAGTGGAGCTAGCGCAGATACGCAGTATTTT | CAWSGASADTQYF
TRBJ1-2 | . | TRBV6-5 | . | 12 | TGTGCCAGCAACGCAGGGTCCTCTGGCTACACCTTC | CASNAGSSGYTF
TRBJ2-3 | . | TRBV5-8 | . | 14 | TGTGCCAGCAGCCCCAGGGTGGGCACAGATACGCAGTATTTT | CASSPRVGTDTQYF
TRBJ2-1 | TRBD2 | TRBV7-9 | . | 15 | TGTGCCAGCAGCTTAGCCGCGGGGGGTTACGTTGAGCAGTTCTTC | CASSLAAGGYVEQFF
TRBJ2-6 | . | TRBV5-1 | . | 16 | TGCGCCAGCAGCTTGCGGGAGTCCTCTGGGGCCAACGTCCTGACTTTC | CASSLRESSGANVLTF
TRBJ1-2 | . | TRBV27 | . | 14 | TGTGCCAGCAGTCTGGTTCGCGGACAGCCTGGCTACACCTTC | CASSLVRGQPGYTF
TRBJ1-4 | . | TRBV4-1 | . | 16 | TGCGCCAGCAGCCAAGCGGGGATGGGGGCGGCCGAAAAACTGTTTTTT | CASSQAGMGAAEKLFF
TRBJ2-1 | TRBD2 | TRBV10-3 | . | 15 | TGTGCCATCAGTGAGTCATCTAGCGGAGACAATGAGCAGTTCTTC | CAISESSSGDNEQFF
TRBJ2-3 | . | TRBV9 | . | 15 | TGTGCCAGCAGCGTAGCTACCTTGGGGGGAGATACGCAGTATTTT | CASSVATLGGDTQYF
TRBJ1-2 | . | TRBV9 | . | 15 | TGTGCCAGCAGCCCACTCCCCTCGGCGCGTAGCGGCTACACCTTC | CASSPLPSARSGYTF
TRBJ1-1 | . | TRBV6-5 | . | 12 | TGTGCCAGCAGCCGAGGGGGTACGGGCGCTTTCTTT | CASSRGGTGAFF
TRBJ2-3 | TRBD2 | TRBV5-1 | . | 16 | TGCGCCAGCAGCCCGGGGGGACTAGCGGGGACAGATACGCAGTATTTT | CASSPGGLAGTDTQYF
TRBJ1-2 | . | TRBV6-6 | once | 13 | TGTGCCAGCAGTCTCCACAGGGTTGGTGGCTACACCTTC | CASSLHRVGGYTF
TRBJ1-6 | TRBD1 | TRBV5-4 | . | 15 | TGTGCCAGCAGCTTGAGGACAGGGGGTAATTCACCCCTCCACTTT | CASSLRTGGNSPLHF
TRBJ2-4 | TRBD2 | TRBV10-3 | . | 21 | TGTGCCATCAGTGAGTCGGCGCGTAGCGGGAGGGCCGGGGGGTCCAAAAACATTCAGTACTTC | CAISESARSGRAGGSKNIQYF
TRBJ2-1 | . | TRBV12-3/TRBV12-4 | . | 12 | TGTGCCAGCAGCCCGACCCGCGGGGAGCAGTTCTTC | CASSPTRGEQFF
TRBJ2-5 | . | TRBV21-1 | . | 12 | TGCGACCGGGACAGGGTGTGGGAGACCCAGTACTTC | CDRDRVWETQYF
TRBJ1-1 | . | TRBV5-4 | . | 13 | TGTGCCAGCAGCTTGGCCGGGGAGGGTGAAGCTTTCTTT | CASSLAGEGEAFF
TRBJ1-5 | . | TRBV18 | few | 15 | TGTGCCAGCTCCCCCCAGGGGACGGTCAATCAGCCCCAGCATTTT | CASSPQGTVNQPQHF
TRBJ1-2 | . | TRBV14 | . | 15 | TGTGCCAGCAGCCCGGGACTGGGCAGGGAAGGTGGCTACACCTTC | CASSPGLGREGGYTF
TRBJ2-3 | TRBD2 | TRBV7-2 | . | 17 | TGTGCCAGCAGCTTAGCCCGACTAGCGGGAGTTGCAGATACGCAGTATTTT | CASSLARLAGVADTQYF
TRBJ1-5 | TRBD1 | TRBV7-8 | . | 17 | TGTGCCAGCAGCTTAGGAGGGGGCCGGGCCCCTAATCAGCCCCAGCATTTT | CASSLGGGRAPNQPQHF
TRBJ2-3 | TRBD1 | TRBV6-2/TRBV6-3 | once | 16 | TGTGCCAGCAGTAGGGACAGGGACGGCGGCACAGATACGCAGTATTTT | CASSRDRDGGTDTQYF
TRBJ1-2 | . | TRBV4-3 | . | 14 | TGCGCCAGCAGCCAAGATTTAGGGGTTGAGGGCTACACCTTC | CASSQDLGVEGYTF
TRBJ1-4 | . | TRBV4-3 | . | 16 | TGCGCCAGCAGCCAAGACGGGGGAGGAACTAATGAAAAACTGTTTTTT | CASSQDGGGTNEKLFF
TRBJ2-6 | TRBD1 | TRBV5-8 | . | 17 | TGTGCCAGCAGCTTGAGAGCCAGGGGGTCTGGGGCCAACGTCCTGACTTTC | CASSLRARGSGANVLTF
TRBJ1-2 | TRBD1 | TRBV9 | . | 13 | TGTGCCAGCAGCGTAGGGGACAGGGTTGGCTACACCTTC | CASSVGDRVGYTF
TRBJ2-3 | TRBD2 | TRBV7-8 | once | 15 | TGTGCCAGCAGCCACGGTGGGCGGGACTATGTTGGGCAGTATTTT | CASSHGGRDYVGQYF
TRBJ1-5 | . | TRBV18 | . | 16 | TGTGCCAGCTCATCGCCGACAGCACCCCCCAATCAGCCCCAGCATTTT | CASSSPTAPPNQPQHF
TRBJ1-2 | . | TRBV2 | few | 14 | TGTGCCAGCAGTGGAGATCACAGGGCCTATGGCTACACCTTC | CASSGDHRAYGYTF
TRBJ1-3 | . | TRBV30 | . | 12 | TGTGCCTGGACTCAGGGAGGAAACACCATATATTTT | CAWTQGGNTIYF
TRBJ2-3 | . | TRBV6-2/TRBV6-3 | . | 11 | TGTGCCAGCAGTTCCCCCTCCCCGCAGTATTTT | CASSSPSPQYF
TRBJ1-2 | . | TRBV5-4 | . | 15 | TGTGCCAGCAGCTTGGCGGACCCCGGACTCTATGGCTACACCTTC | CASSLADPGLYGYTF
TRBJ2-7 | . | TRBV4-1 | once | 14 | TGCGCCAGCAGCCCCTACAGGGCCCCCTACGAGCAGTACTTC | CASSPYRAPYEQYF
TRBJ2-2 | . | TRBV16 | many | 13 | TGTGCCAGCAGCCGGGCCCTACGTGGGGAGCTGTTTTTT | CASSRALRGELFF
TRBJ2-5 | . | TRBV5-4 | . | 13 | TGTGCCAGCAGCTTGCCGGGAAAAGAGACCCAGTACTTC | CASSLPGKETQYF
TRBJ2-7 | . | TRBV15 | . | 14 | TGTGCCACCAGGGAAGCGGGCCCCCACTACGAGCAGTACTTC | CATREAGPHYEQYF
TRBJ2-2 | TRBD2 | TRBV7-2 | . | 16 | TGTGCCAGCAGCCCCCTTTTTGCGGGAGACACCGGGGAGCTGTTTTTT | CASSPLFAGDTGELFF
TRBJ2-1 | . | TRBV7-2 | . | 11 | TGTGCCAGCAGCGCGGGGTTTGAGCAGTTCTTC | CASSAGFEQFF
TRBJ2-1 | . | TRBV19 | . | 19 | TGTGCCAGTAGTCCCCGGGGGTCCGGGGCGGGCTCAACCTACAATGAGCAGTTCTTC | CASSPRGSGAGSTYNEQFF
TRBJ1-2 | TRBD1 | TRBV18 | . | 13 | TGTGCCAGCTCCCAACAGGGGTCCTATGGCTACACCTTC | CASSQQGSYGYTF
TRBJ2-1 | TRBD1 | TRBV7-9 | . | 14 | TGTGCCAGCAGCGCCCGGGACAGCGGTGGGGAGCAGTTCTTC | CASSARDSGGEQFF
TRBJ1-6 | . | TRBV7-2 | . | 15 | TGTGCCAGCAGCTTAGGGCAGGGTAGGGATTCACCCCTCCACTTT | CASSLGQGRDSPLHF
TRBJ2-3 | . | TRBV19 | . | 15 | TGTGCCAGTAGTCCTTCAACAGGGTATGTTGATACGCAGTATTTT | CASSPSTGYVDTQYF
TRBJ1-1 | TRBD1 | TRBV5-4 | . | 13 | TGTGCCAGCAGCTGGGACAGGACTGCGGAAGCTTTCTTT | CASSWDRTAEAFF
TRBJ2-2 | . | TRBV9 | . | 14 | TGTGCCAGCCACAGGGACCTGAACACCGGGGAGCTGTTTTTT | CASHRDLNTGELFF
TRBJ2-5 | . | TRBV3-1/TRBV3-2 | . | 14 | TGTGCCAGCAGCCGGGGTCCAGGGTGGGAGACCCAGTACTTC | CASSRGPGWETQYF
TRBJ2-7 | TRBD2 | TRBV9 | . | 15 | TGTGCCAGCAGCACGGGGACTAGCGTCCCCTACGAGCAGTACTTC | CASSTGTSVPYEQYF
TRBJ1-4 | . | TRBV19 | . | 15 | TGTGCCAGTAGTAACCAGGGACTGATTAATGAAAAACTGTTTTTT | CASSNQGLINEKLFF